The following is a TCR beta chain sequence with its context. What it binds is unknown. V shed 1 base and J shed 5 bases, with 15 bases lying between them. This CDR3 is built from 16 residues. Germline V CDR1 and CDR2: SGHDN, FVKESK. The sample is drawn from a study of tumor-infiltrating lymphocytes in primary liver carcinoma. Findings and caveats of the study: Merely some 8-24% of top clones spanned all five tumor regions.

Extraction of RNA together with DNA used 20-30 mg of unsorted bulk tissue. Researchers generated TCR beta cDNA from 500 ng of total RNA, relying on a constant-region primer. Nested multiplex PCR, run for three rounds with slightly modified ARM-PCR, yielded TCR beta libraries. With TRBV1-TRBV30 forward primers and a C-beta reverse primer, the first two PCR rounds were run for roughly 9 cycles each. TCRdb reprocessed the multiplex PCR reads via MiXCR and lists one record per CDR3 protein. The sample carries about 74,000 distinct CDR3 sequences, about 72% recorded once. The source is a man aged 40-49 years with primary liver carcinoma and hepatitis B virus infection. The rearrangement uses TRBV14 and TRBJ2-1; D call uncertain. The sequencing sample was made of liver tumor tissue from sampling region 4. Noted subset: tumor region T4, right-lateral pole. Here the CDR3 reads CASSQADQDRHNEQFF. In DNA, the CDR3 is TGTGCCAGCAGCCAAGCTGACCAGGACCGTCACAATGAGCAGTTCTTC.